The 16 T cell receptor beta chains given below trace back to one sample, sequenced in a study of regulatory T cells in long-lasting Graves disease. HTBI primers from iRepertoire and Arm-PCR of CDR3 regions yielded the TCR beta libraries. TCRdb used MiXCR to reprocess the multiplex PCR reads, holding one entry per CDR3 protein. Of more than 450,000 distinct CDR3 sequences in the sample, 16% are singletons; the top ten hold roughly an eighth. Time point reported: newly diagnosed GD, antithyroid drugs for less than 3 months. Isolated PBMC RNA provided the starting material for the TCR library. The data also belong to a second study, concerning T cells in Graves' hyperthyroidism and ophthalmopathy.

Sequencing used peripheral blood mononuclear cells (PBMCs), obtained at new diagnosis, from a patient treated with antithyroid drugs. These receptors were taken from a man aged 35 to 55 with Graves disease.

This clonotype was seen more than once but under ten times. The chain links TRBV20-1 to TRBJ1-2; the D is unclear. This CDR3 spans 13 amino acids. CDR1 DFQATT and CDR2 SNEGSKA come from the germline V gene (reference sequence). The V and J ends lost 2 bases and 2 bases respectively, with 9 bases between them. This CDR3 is CSARQAFNYGYTF. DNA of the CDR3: TGCAGTGCTAGACAGGCCTTCAACTATGGCTACACCTTC.

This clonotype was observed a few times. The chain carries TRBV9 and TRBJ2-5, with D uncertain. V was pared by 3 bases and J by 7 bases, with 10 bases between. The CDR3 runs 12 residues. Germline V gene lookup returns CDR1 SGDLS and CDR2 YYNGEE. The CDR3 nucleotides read TGTGCCAGCAGCGGACCTACCGGGACCCAGTACTTC. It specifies CASSGPTGTQYF.

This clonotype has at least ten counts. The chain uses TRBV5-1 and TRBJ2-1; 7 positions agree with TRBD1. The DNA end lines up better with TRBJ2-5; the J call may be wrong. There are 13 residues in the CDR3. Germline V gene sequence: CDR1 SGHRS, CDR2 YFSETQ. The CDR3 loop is CASSFTGEETQYF. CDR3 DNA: TGCGCCAGCAGCTTTACAGGGGAAGAGACCCAGTACTTC.

CDR3 loop: CASSQTDYNEQFF. The CDR3 DNA sequence: TGTGCCAGCAGCCAAACGGACTACAATGAGCAGTTCTTC. The chain is built from TRBV3-1 and TRBJ2-1; D is unclear. CDR3 size: 13 residues. The V end was cut by 2 bases, the J end by 3 bases, with 5 bases between. Germline V gene sequence: CDR1 LGHDT, CDR2 YNNKEL (reference sequence).

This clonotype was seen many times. CDR3 region: CASSLAGQGANSYEQYF. The CDR3 coding sequence is TGCGCCAGCAGCTTGGCGGGACAGGGGGCCAACTCCTACGAGCAGTACTTC. V gene TRBV5-1 combines with J gene TRBJ2-7, with 12 bases identical to TRBD1. CDR3 length: 17 amino acids. Germline assignment: CDR1 SGHRS and CDR2 YFSETQ. V lost 0 bases, J lost 0 bases, and 4 bases stayed unmatched.

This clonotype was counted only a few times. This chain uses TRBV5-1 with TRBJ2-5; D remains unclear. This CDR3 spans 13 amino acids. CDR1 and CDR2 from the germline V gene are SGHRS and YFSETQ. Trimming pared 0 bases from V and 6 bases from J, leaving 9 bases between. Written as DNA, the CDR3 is TGCGCCAGCAGCTTGGAACCCATCCAGACCCAGTACTTC. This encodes CASSLEPIQTQYF.

DNA for the CDR3: TGTGCCAGTAGCGAATGGGTAGGGAACACTGAAGCTTTCTTT. It codes for CASSEWVGNTEAFF. This chain uses TRBV19 with TRBJ1-1; D uncertain. The CDR3 sequence is 14 residues long. Trimming took off 6 bases at V and 1 base at J, with 12 bases between the two ends. CDR1 and CDR2 (germline): LNHDA, SQIVND (reference sequence). Based on the CDR3 plus reference TRBV19 and TRBJ1-1, the full variable domain is DGGITQSPKYLFRKEGQNVTLSCEQNLNHDAMYWYRQDPGQGLRLIYYSQIVNDFQKGDIAEGYSVSREKKESFPLTVTSAQKNPTAFYLCASSEWVGNTEAFFGQGTRLTVV.

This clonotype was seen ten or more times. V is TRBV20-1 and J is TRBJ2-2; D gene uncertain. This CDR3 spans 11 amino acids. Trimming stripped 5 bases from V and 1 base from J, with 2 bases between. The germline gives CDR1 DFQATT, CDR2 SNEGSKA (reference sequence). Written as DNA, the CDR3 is TGCAGTGCTCAGAACACCGGGGAGCTGTTTTTT. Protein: CSAQNTGELFF.

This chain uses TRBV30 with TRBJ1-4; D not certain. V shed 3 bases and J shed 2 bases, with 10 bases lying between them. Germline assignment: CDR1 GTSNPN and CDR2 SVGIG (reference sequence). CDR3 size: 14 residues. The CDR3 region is CAWSAGPTNEKLFF. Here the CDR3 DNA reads TGTGCCTGGAGCGCAGGCCCCACTAATGAAAAACTGTTTTTT.

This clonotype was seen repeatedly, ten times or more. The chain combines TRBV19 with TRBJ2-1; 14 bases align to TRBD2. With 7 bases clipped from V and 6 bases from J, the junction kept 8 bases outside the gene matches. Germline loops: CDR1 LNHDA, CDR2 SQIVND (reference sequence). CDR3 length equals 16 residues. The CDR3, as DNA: TGTGCCAGTACCAAGGGACTAGCGGGAGTAGGCAATGAGCAGTTCTTC. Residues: CASTKGLAGVGNEQFF.

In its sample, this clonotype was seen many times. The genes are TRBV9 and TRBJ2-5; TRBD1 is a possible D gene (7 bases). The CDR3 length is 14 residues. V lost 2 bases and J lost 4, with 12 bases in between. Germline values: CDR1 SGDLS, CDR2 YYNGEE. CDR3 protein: CASSVLQGGETQYF. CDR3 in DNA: TGTGCCAGCAGCGTTCTGCAGGGGGGAGAGACCCAGTACTTC.

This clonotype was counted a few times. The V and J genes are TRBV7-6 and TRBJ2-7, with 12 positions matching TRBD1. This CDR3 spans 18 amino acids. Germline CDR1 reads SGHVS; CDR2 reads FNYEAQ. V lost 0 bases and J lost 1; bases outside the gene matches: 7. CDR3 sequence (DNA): TGTGCCAGCAGCTTAGCGGTACCGGGACAGGGGGCATCCTACGAGCAGTACTTC. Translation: CASSLAVPGQGASYEQYF.

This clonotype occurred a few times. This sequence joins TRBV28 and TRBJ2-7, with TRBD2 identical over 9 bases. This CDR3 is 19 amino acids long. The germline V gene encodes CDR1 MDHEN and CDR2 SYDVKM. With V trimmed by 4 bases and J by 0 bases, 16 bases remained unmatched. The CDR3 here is CASSSGPRWAGGLSYEQYF. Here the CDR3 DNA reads TGTGCCAGCAGTTCCGGCCCTCGGTGGGCGGGAGGGCTCTCCTACGAGCAGTACTTC.

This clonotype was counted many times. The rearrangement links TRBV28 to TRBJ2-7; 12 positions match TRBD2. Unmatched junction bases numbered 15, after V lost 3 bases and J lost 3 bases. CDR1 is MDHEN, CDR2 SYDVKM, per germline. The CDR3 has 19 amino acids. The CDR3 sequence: CASSFGRLAGGPSLYEQYF. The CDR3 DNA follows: TGTGCCAGCAGTTTTGGGCGTCTAGCGGGAGGGCCGAGCCTCTACGAGCAGTACTTC.

The CDR3 loop is CAWRGVQDQETQYF. In DNA, the CDR3 is TGTGCCTGGAGGGGGGTGCAGGACCAAGAGACCCAGTACTTC. This chain joins TRBV30 and TRBJ2-5; D may be TRBD1 or TRBD2 (5 bases each). The CDR3 has 14 residues. Germline CDR1 reads GTSNPN; CDR2 reads SVGIG (reference sequence). Between the trimmed V and J ends, which lost 3 bases and 0 bases, there was a span of 11 bases. Using reference TRBV30 and TRBJ2-5 for the parts outside the CDR3, the full variable domain is SQTIHQWPATLVQPVGSPLSLECTVEGTSNPNLYWYRQAAGRGLQLLFYSVGIGQISSEVPQNLSASRPQDRQFILSSKKLLLSDSGFYLCAWRGVQDQETQYFGPGTRLLVL.

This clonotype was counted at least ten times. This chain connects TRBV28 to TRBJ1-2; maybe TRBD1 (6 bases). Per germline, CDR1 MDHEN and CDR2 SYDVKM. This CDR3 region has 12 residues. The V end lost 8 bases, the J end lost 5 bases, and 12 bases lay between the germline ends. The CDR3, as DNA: TGTGCCAGCGAAACAGGGAGTTATGGCTACACCTTC. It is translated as CASETGSYGYTF.